Following are 31 T cell receptor beta chains from one sample sequenced in a study of T-cell reconstitution after alpha-beta-depleted transplantation in children. Researchers prepared the TCRbeta library using unique molecular identifiers, the study reports. One entry per CDR3 protein results from TCRdb running MiXCR on the PCR reads. The data contain about 980,000 distinct CDR3 sequences, about 30% of them singletons. The source material was PBMCs, mostly from graft donor cells, sampled 360 days after TCRalphabeta/CD19-depleted stem cell transplant. The receptors come from a boy under two years old who had a stem cell transplant for SCID, so the T cells may come from the graft donor.

The chain combines TRBV29-1 with TRBJ2-5; tentatively, D is TRBD1 or TRBD2 (5 bases each). CDR3 length: 15 residues. Germline V gene data show CDR1 as SQVTM and CDR2 as ANQGSEA. Trimming cost V 0 bases and J 2 bases, with 13 bases left between them. The chain's CDR3 is CSVEDGTRGQETQYF. The CDR3 DNA reads TGCAGCGTTGAAGACGGGACCCGGGGTCAAGAGACCCAGTACTTC. The full variable domain, completed using reference TRBV29-1 and TRBJ2-5, is SAVISQKPSRDICQRGTSLTIQCQVDSQVTMMFWYRQQPGQSLTLIATANQGSEATYESGFVIDKFPISRPNLTFSTLTVSNMSPEDSSIYLCSVEDGTRGQETQYFGPGTRLLVL.

Here the CDR3 reads CASRGTTTTKNIQYF. The CDR3 DNA reads TGTGCCAGCAGGGGGACAACGACGACCAAAAACATTCAGTACTTC. The chain employs TRBV6-1 and TRBJ2-4; tentatively, D is TRBD1 (6 bases). V lost 6 bases and J lost 2, with 14 bases in between. This CDR3 region has 15 residues. Looked up from germline, CDR1 is MNHNS and CDR2 is SASEGT.

The V gene is TRBV20-1, the J gene TRBJ2-3; 7 bases are a match to TRBD2. After removal of 0 bases from V and 0 bases from J, the junction contained 6 bases not matched to a gene. There are 16 residues in the CDR3. CDR1 DFQATT and CDR2 SNEGSKA come from the germline V gene (reference sequence). CDR3 residues: CSARDWGGTSTDTQYF. The CDR3 DNA reads TGCAGTGCTAGAGATTGGGGGGGTACTAGCACAGATACGCAGTATTTT.

The rearrangement uses TRBV10-3 and TRBJ1-5, with TRBD1 as a possible D gene (5 bases). The V and J ends lost 2 bases and 3 bases respectively, with 11 bases between them. Per germline, CDR1 ENHRY and CDR2 SYGVKD. The CDR3 loop spans 15 amino acids. The CDR3 region has the DNA TGTGCCATCAGTGAGAGCGGGGCCTACAATCAGCCCCAGCATTTT. Amino acid sequence: CAISESGAYNQPQHF.

This clonotype was seen a handful of times. This chain joins TRBV11-2 and TRBJ2-2; TRBD2 agrees at 13 bases. Germline V CDR1 and CDR2: SGHAT, FQNNGV. This CDR3 comprises 20 residues. V was clipped by 0 bases and J by 4 bases; unmatched bases: 11. The CDR3 DNA reads TGTGCCAGCAGCTTAGATGTCCGACTAGCGGGGGGACGGGGCACCGGGGAGCTGTTTTTT. Translated: CASSLDVRLAGGRGTGELFF.

This clonotype was counted between two and nine times. This chain uses TRBV6-1 with TRBJ1-6; unclear D gene. In germline, CDR1 is MNHNS, CDR2 SASEGT. The ends were cut back, 5 bases at V and 4 bases at J, with 12 bases in the middle. CDR3 length equals 15 residues. CDR3 nucleotide sequence: TGTGCCAGCAGTCCGTTAGGAGTTTATAATTCACCCCTCCACTTT. Its translation is CASSPLGVYNSPLHF.

This clonotype was seen a few times. The gene calls are TRBV4-2 and TRBJ2-1, with 15 bases lining up with TRBD2. The CDR3 runs to 20 residues. CDR1 is LGHNA, CDR2 YNFKEQ, per germline. V lost 4 bases and J lost 0; bases outside the gene matches: 10. The CDR3 region is CASSPFPPGLAGGSYNEQFF. CDR3 coding DNA: TGTGCCAGCAGCCCTTTTCCTCCGGGACTAGCGGGGGGCTCCTACAATGAGCAGTTCTTC.

The rearrangement joins TRBV20-1 to TRBJ2-1; TRBD1 might be the D (5 bases). Germline CDR1 reads DFQATT; CDR2 reads SNEGSKA (reference sequence). The CDR3 contains 14 residues. Trimming took 5 bases from V and 3 from J, leaving 14 bases between them. The chain's CDR3 is CSAPLPGFYNEQFF. The CDR3 nucleotides read TGCAGTGCTCCTCTGCCAGGGTTCTACAATGAGCAGTTCTTC.

The sample holds a few counts of this clonotype. This chain joins TRBV18 and TRBJ2-5, with D perhaps matching TRBD2 (5 bases). CDR3 size: 14 residues. Trimming shortened V by 5 bases and J by 4 bases, and 14 bases separated the two germline ends. In germline, CDR1 is KGHSH, CDR2 LQKENI. CDR3 protein: CASSTGSGIETQYF. The CDR3 DNA sequence: TGTGCCAGCTCAACGGGATCCGGGATAGAGACCCAGTACTTC. The whole variable domain, remainder taken from reference TRBV18 and TRBJ2-5, is NAGVMQNPRHLVRRRGQEARLRCSPMKGHSHVYWYRQLPEEGLKFMVYLQKENIIDESGMPKERFSAEFPKEGPSILRIQQVVRGDSAAYFCASSTGSGIETQYFGPGTRLLVL.

The chain uses TRBV7-2 and TRBJ2-1; D gene ambiguous. Trimming left V 4 bases short and J 1 base short, with 11 bases between. Germline CDR1 SGHTA, CDR2 FQGNSA. The CDR3 spans 15 residues. The CDR3 DNA reads as TGTGCCAGCAGCTCCCAGACGGCGTCCTACAATGAGCAGTTCTTC. Translating it yields CASSSQTASYNEQFF.

This clonotype has a handful of counts. The chain carries TRBV20-1 and TRBJ2-1; TRBD1 agrees at 9 bases. The CDR3 covers 14 residues. CDR1 and CDR2 (germline): DFQATT, SNEGSKA (reference sequence). Trimming at V came to 6 bases and at J to 3 bases, leaving 6 bases not matched to a gene. The CDR3 region is CSASDRGIYNEQFF. The CDR3 coding sequence is TGCAGTGCCTCGGACAGGGGTATCTACAATGAGCAGTTCTTC.

This clonotype was seen a handful of times. The gene calls are TRBV9 and TRBJ2-3; TRBD2 might be the D (6 bases). The germline CDR1 and CDR2 sequences are SGDLS and YYNGEE. This CDR3 comprises 16 residues. Trimming stripped 3 bases from V and 2 bases from J, with 16 bases between. CDR3: CASSAWGGEATDTQYF. The CDR3, as DNA: TGTGCCAGCAGCGCATGGGGCGGGGAGGCCACAGATACGCAGTATTTT.

This chain links TRBV11-1 with TRBJ1-2; D gene uncertain. Deletions cut 6 bases from V and 8 bases from J, with 19 bases between. Germline lookup yields CDR1 SGHAT and CDR2 FQDESV (reference sequence). The CDR3 sequence is 14 residues long. Here the CDR3 reads CASSPGREDQGYTF. CDR3 nucleotide sequence: TGTGCCAGCAGTCCCGGACGGGAGGATCAAGGCTACACCTTC.

In this sample, this clonotype turned up many times. V is TRBV28 and J is TRBJ2-1; 8 bases match TRBD1. J gave up 3 bases and V 6 bases, and 10 bases lay outside the gene matches. The CDR3 sequence is 16 residues long. Germline CDR1 and CDR2: MDHEN and SYDVKM. The CDR3 bases are TGTGCCAGCAGCCTAGGGGGGACAGGAGGCTACAATGAGCAGTTCTTC. It yields the protein CASSLGGTGGYNEQFF.

In this sample, this clonotype turned up a few times. V gene TRBV15 combines with J gene TRBJ2-7, with D maybe TRBD1 (6 bases). Between the trimmed V and J ends, which lost 4 bases and 5 bases, there was a span of 18 bases. CDR1 and CDR2 (germline): LNHNV, YYDKDF (reference sequence). The length of the CDR3 is 15 residues. CDR3 sequence reads: CATSIGDISSDEQYF. CDR3 nucleotides: TGTGCCACCAGCATTGGGGACATATCTTCCGACGAGCAGTACTTC.

The chain joins TRBV20-1 to TRBJ1-1; weak D call: TRBD1 (6 bases). CDR1 is DFQATT and CDR2 is SNEGSKA in the germline V gene (reference sequence). CDR3 length equals 13 residues. V shed 3 bases and J shed 4 bases, with 12 bases lying between them. DNA for the CDR3: TGCAGTGCTAGCAGGGGAGGACGCACTGAAGCTTTCTTT. Translation: CSASRGGRTEAFF.

The sample holds a few counts of this clonotype. As DNA, the CDR3 is TGTGCCAGCAGCTTAGGGGCAGGGGATGCCTATGGCTACACCTTC. It yields the protein CASSLGAGDAYGYTF. The chain recombines TRBV7-6 with TRBJ1-2, with D possibly TRBD1 on 6 matching bases. Germline CDR1 and CDR2: SGHVS and FNYEAQ. The CDR3 runs to 15 residues. Deletions cut 1 base from V and 4 bases from J, with 13 bases between.

In this sample, this clonotype turned up a few times. This rearrangement joins TRBV5-1 to TRBJ1-1; no clear D gene. V was cut by 2 bases and J by 0 bases, with 14 bases left in between. Germline assignment: CDR1 SGHRS and CDR2 YFSETQ. This CDR3 region has 16 residues. CDR3 region: CASSLKVWGVNTEAFF. CDR3 DNA sequence: TGCGCCAGCAGCTTAAAGGTCTGGGGTGTGAACACTGAAGCTTTCTTT.

This clonotype was seen more than once but under ten times. The CDR3: CASSLAVPPQHF. CDR3 nucleotide sequence: TGTGCCAGCAGTTTAGCGGTCCCGCCCCAGCATTTT. The rearrangement links TRBV12-3 or TRBV12-4 to TRBJ1-5; D unresolved. Trimming left V 0 bases short and J 9 bases short, with 6 bases between. This CDR3 is built from 12 residues.

Only a few counts were recorded for this clonotype. The CDR3 DNA is TGTGCCAGCAGCTTGGACGCGAAGACCCAGTACTTC. Protein: CASSLDAKTQYF. The V and J genes are TRBV5-5 and TRBJ2-5; D gene uncertain. V was pared by 0 bases and J by 6 bases, with 6 bases between. Germline CDR1 and CDR2: SGHKS and YYEKEE (reference sequence). The CDR3 length is 12 residues. The whole variable domain, remainder taken from reference TRBV5-5 and TRBJ2-5, is DAGVTQSPTHLIKTRGQQVTLRCSPISGHKSVSWYQQVLGQGPQFIFQYYEKEERGRGNFPDRFSARQFPNYSSELNVNALLLGDSALYLCASSLDAKTQYFGPGTRLLVL.

This clonotype has more than one count but fewer than ten. The CDR3 loop is CASSLALGQGGMEQFF. In DNA, the CDR3 is TGTGCCAGCAGCTTAGCGTTGGGACAGGGGGGAATGGAGCAGTTCTTC. The gene calls are TRBV7-8 and TRBJ2-1; 11 bases agree with TRBD1. After removal of 0 bases from V and 10 bases from J, the junction contained 8 bases not matched to a gene. CDR1 is SGHVS and CDR2 is FQNEAQ in the germline V gene. The CDR3 runs to 16 residues.

The rearrangement links TRBV6-5 to TRBJ2-7; 10 bases match TRBD1. With 4 bases clipped from V and 7 bases from J, the junction kept 10 bases outside the gene matches. This CDR3 spans 15 amino acids. The germline gives CDR1 MNHEY, CDR2 SVGAGI. CDR3 protein: CASSSHRDRGLEQYF. The CDR3, as DNA: TGTGCCAGCAGTTCCCATCGGGACAGGGGTCTGGAGCAGTACTTC.

The gene calls are TRBV5-5 and TRBJ1-2; D not resolved. Germline values: CDR1 SGHKS, CDR2 YYEKEE (reference sequence). The CDR3 is 15 amino acids. Trimming took off 0 bases at V and 2 bases at J, with 11 bases between the two ends. The CDR3 nucleotides read TGTGCCAGCAGCTTGGGTCAGACCGCCAACTATGGCTACACCTTC. Translating it yields CASSLGQTANYGYTF.

The chain recombines TRBV7-2 with TRBJ2-1, with 10 nucleotides matching TRBD2. Germline CDR1 reads SGHTA; CDR2 reads FQGNSA. After removal of 2 bases from V and 10 bases from J, the junction contained 5 bases not matched to a gene. The CDR3 length is 14 residues. Here the CDR3 DNA reads TGTGCCAGCAGCTTAACTAGCGGGGTACCAGAGCAGTTCTTC. Its translation: CASSLTSGVPEQFF.

This chain connects TRBV5-1 to TRBJ2-5; 8 bases line up with TRBD1. V lost 4 bases to trimming and J lost 5 bases; unmatched junction nucleotides: 7. The germline V gene encodes CDR1 SGHRS and CDR2 YFSETQ. The CDR3 runs 14 residues. Here the CDR3 reads CASSGRTGMETQYF. The CDR3 coding sequence is TGCGCCAGCAGCGGCCGGACAGGGATGGAGACCCAGTACTTC.

The V and J genes are TRBV5-1 and TRBJ2-4, with 10 bases aligning to TRBD1. This CDR3 contains 16 residues. Trimming took 3 bases from V and 0 from J; bases not matched to a gene: 3. From germline, CDR1 is SGHRS and CDR2 YFSETQ. The CDR3 loop is CASSWRDRGAKNIQYF. Written as DNA, the CDR3 is TGCGCCAGCAGCTGGAGGGACAGGGGAGCCAAAAACATTCAGTACTTC.

The chain employs TRBV5-1 and TRBJ2-1; a weak D match, TRBD1 (6 bases). The CDR3 is 16 amino acids. From germline, CDR1 is SGHRS and CDR2 YFSETQ. The V gene lost 0 bases and the J gene lost 9 bases, with 19 bases spanning the gap. The CDR3 bases are TGCGCCAGCAGCTTGGTGGCAGGGGCCTTACCCGGTGAGCAGTTCTTC. Its protein product is CASSLVAGALPGEQFF.

As DNA, the CDR3 is TGCAGTGCTAACGTAGCGGGGTTGGAGACCCAGTACTTC. It codes for CSANVAGLETQYF. The chain couples TRBV20-1 to TRBJ2-5; TRBD2 aligns across 8 bases. CDR1 and CDR2 from the germline V gene are DFQATT and SNEGSKA (reference sequence). The V segment lost 4 bases and the J segment 5 bases; nucleotides outside the gene matches: 6. The CDR3 has 13 residues.

This clonotype showed up just a few times. The genes are TRBV4-1 and TRBJ2-7; D gene ambiguous. Germline CDR1 is MGHRA and CDR2 is YSYEKL. This CDR3 is 13 amino acids long. V was cut by 3 bases and J by 6 bases, with 12 bases left in between. Written as DNA, the CDR3 is TGCGCCAGCAGCCAGGGAAAAACCAGCGAGCAGTACTTC. Residues: CASSQGKTSEQYF.

This chain joins TRBV13 and TRBJ2-7; D not certain. The CDR3 has 14 amino acids. Germline assignment: CDR1 PRHDT and CDR2 FYEKMQ (reference sequence). V shed 3 bases and J shed 2 bases, with 11 bases lying between them. CDR3 in amino acids: CASSFGPLPYEQYF. CDR3 bases: TGTGCCAGCAGCTTTGGACCCCTGCCCTACGAGCAGTACTTC.

This clonotype was counted once. The junction does not match germline at one end; this may be a read error. The chain uses TRBV7-2 and TRBJ2-1; 9 positions match TRBD2. This CDR3 is built from 15 residues. Germline loops: CDR1 SGHTA, CDR2 FQGNSA. CDR3 loop: CASSLAGKGHNEQFF. In DNA, the CDR3 is TGTGCCAGCAGCCTAGCGGGGAAGGGGCACAATGAGCAGTTCTTC.